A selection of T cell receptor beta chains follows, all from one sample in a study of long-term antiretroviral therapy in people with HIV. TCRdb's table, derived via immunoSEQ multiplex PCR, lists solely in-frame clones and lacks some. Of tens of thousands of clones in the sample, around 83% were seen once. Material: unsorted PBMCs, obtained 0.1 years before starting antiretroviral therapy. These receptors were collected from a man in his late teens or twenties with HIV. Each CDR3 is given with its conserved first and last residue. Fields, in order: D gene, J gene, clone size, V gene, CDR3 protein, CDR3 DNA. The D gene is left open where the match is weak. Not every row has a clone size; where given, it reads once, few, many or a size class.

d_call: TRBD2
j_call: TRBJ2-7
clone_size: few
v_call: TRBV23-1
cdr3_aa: CASLLGGGRYEQYF
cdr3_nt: TGCGCCAGCCTCCTGGGGGGGGGTCGGTACGAGCAGTACTTC

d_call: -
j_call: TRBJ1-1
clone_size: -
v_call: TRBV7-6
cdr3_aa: CASSPVNTEAFF
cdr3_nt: TGTGCCAGCAGCCCGGTGAACACTGAAGCTTTCTTT

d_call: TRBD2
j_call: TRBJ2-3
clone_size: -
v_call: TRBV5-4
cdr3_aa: CASSPQSGRSIDTQYF
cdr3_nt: TGTGCCAGCAGCCCCCAGAGCGGGAGGTCGATAGATACGCAGTATTTT

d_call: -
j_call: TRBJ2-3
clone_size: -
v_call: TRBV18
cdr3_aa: CATAPSPQSTQYF
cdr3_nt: TGTGCCACCGCACCCAGTCCACAGAGTACGCAGTATTTT

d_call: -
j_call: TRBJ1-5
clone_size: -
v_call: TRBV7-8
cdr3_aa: CASSLGPGNQPQHF
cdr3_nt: TGTGCCAGCAGCTTAGGTCCGGGGAATCAGCCCCAGCATTTT

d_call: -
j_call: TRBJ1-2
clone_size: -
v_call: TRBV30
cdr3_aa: CAWSNSGAGGYTF
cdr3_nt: TGTGCCTGGAGTAACTCCGGGGCTGGGGGCTACACCTTC

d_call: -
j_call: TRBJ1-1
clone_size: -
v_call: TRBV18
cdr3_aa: CASSLGSIGNTEAFF
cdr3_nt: TGTGCCAGCTCACTCGGGAGTATAGGGAACACTGAAGCTTTCTTT

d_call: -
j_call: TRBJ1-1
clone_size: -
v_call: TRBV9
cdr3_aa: CASSAYSVGTNTEAFF
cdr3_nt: TGTGCCAGCAGCGCGTATTCCGTAGGGACGAACACTGAAGCTTTCTTT

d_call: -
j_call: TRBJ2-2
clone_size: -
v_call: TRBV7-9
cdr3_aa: CASSLGGRQNTGELFF
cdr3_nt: TGTGCCAGCAGCTTAGGGGGTCGACAGAACACCGGGGAGCTGTTTTTT

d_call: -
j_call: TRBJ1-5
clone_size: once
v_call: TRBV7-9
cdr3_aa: CASSPGGARQPQHF
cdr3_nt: TGTGCCAGCAGTCCGGGTGGGGCTAGGCAGCCCCAGCATTTT

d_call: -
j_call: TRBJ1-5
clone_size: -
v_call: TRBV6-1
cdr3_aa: CASSEGVSQPQHF
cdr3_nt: TGTGCCAGCAGTGAAGGGGTTTCTCAGCCCCAGCATTTT

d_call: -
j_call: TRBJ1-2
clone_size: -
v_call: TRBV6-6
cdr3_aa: CASSYGGYTF
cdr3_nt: TGTGCCAGCAGTTACGGAGGCTACACCTTC

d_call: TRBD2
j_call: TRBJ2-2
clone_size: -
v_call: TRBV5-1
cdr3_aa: CASSLLGGAGGPTGELFF
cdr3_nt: TGCGCCAGCAGCTTGCTGGGTGGAGCGGGGGGGCCCACCGGGGAGCTGTTTTTT

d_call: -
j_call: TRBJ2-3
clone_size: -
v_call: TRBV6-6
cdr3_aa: CASSRGRVSTDTQYF
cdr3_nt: TGTGCCAGCAGTAGGGGACGGGTTTCCACAGATACGCAGTATTTT

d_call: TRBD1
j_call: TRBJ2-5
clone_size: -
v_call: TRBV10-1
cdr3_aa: CASSEFLRDREETQYF
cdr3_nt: TGCGCCAGCAGTGAGTTCCTCCGGGACAGGGAAGAGACCCAGTACTTC

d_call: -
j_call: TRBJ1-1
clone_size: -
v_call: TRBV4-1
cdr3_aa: CASSRQDSTYTEAFF
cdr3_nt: TGCGCCAGCAGCCGGCAGGACAGTACCTACACTGAAGCTTTCTTT

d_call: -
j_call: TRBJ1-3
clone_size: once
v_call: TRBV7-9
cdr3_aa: CASSAFELSGNTIYF
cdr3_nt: TGTGCCAGCAGCGCCTTCGAATTATCTGGAAACACCATATATTTT

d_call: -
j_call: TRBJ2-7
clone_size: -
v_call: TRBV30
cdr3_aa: CAWRQEIYYEQYF
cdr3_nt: TGTGCCTGGAGACAGGAGATTTACTACGAGCAGTACTTC

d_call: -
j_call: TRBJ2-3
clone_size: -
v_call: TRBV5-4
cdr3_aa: CASSLSTPTDTQYF
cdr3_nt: TGTGCCAGCAGCTTGAGCACTCCAACAGATACGCAGTATTTT

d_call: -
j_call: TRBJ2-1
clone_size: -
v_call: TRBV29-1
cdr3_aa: CSAKGPGSYNEQFF
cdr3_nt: TGCAGCGCAAAGGGGCCCGGCTCCTACAATGAGCAGTTCTTC

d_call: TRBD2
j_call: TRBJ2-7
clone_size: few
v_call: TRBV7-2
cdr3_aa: CASSLELAGIYEQYF
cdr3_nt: TGTGCCAGCAGCTTAGAACTAGCGGGAATCTACGAGCAGTACTTC

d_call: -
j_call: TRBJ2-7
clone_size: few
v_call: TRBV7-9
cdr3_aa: CASSLGEPAAVQYF
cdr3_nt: TGTGCCAGCAGCTTAGGGGAACCGGCGGCGGTGCAGTACTTC

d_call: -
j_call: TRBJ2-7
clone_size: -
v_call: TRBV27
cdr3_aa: CASSLKGEAYEQYF
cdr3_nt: TGTGCCAGCAGTTTAAAGGGTGAAGCTTACGAGCAGTACTTC

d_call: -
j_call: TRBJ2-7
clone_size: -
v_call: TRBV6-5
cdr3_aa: CASSPGGHEQYF
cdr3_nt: TGTGCCAGCAGCCCCGGGGGGCACGAGCAGTACTTC

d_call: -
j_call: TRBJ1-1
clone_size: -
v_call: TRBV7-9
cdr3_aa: CASSPPGLQNTEAFF
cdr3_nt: TGTGCCAGCAGCCCCCCGGGCCTTCAGAACACTGAAGCTTTCTTT

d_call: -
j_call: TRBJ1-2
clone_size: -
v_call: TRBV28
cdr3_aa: CASGGANYGYTF
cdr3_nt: TGTGCCAGCGGGGGAGCTAACTATGGCTACACCTTC

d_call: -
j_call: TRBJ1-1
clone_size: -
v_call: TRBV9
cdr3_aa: CASSSQPNTEAFF
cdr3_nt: TGTGCCAGCAGCAGCCAGCCGAACACTGAAGCTTTCTTT

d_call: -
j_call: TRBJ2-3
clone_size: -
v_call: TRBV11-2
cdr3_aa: CASSFRNTQYF
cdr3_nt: TGTGCCAGCAGCTTTAGGAATACGCAGTATTTT

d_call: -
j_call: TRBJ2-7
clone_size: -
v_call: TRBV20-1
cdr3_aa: CSATFQGEQYF
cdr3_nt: TGCAGTGCCACCTTTCAGGGCGAGCAGTACTTC

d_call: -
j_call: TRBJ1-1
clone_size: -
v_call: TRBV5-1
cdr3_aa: CASSLDDTEAFF
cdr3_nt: TGCGCCAGCAGCTTGGATGACACTGAAGCTTTCTTT

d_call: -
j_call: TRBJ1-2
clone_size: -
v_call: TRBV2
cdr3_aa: CASSVESSSPYGYTF
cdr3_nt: TGTGCCAGCAGTGTTGAGTCCTCCTCTCCATATGGCTACACCTTC

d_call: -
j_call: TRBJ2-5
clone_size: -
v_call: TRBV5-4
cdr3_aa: CASSLVSDPETQYF
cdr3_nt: TGTGCCAGCAGCTTGGTGTCCGACCCGGAGACCCAGTACTTC

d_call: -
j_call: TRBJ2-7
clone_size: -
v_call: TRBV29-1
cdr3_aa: CSVEGRTYEQYF
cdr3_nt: TGCAGCGTCGAGGGACGGACCTACGAGCAGTACTTC

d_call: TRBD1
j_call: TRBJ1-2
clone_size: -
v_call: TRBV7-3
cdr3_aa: CASSRTGGGGYTF
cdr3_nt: TGTGCCAGCAGCAGGACAGGGGGCGGTGGCTACACCTTC

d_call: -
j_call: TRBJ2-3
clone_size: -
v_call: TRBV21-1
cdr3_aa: CASSLRLAGTTHSTDTQYF
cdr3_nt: TGTGCCAGCAGCCTAAGACTAGCGGGGACGACCCATAGCACAGATACGCAGTATTTT

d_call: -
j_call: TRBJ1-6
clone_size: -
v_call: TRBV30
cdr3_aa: CAWSVVSPLHF
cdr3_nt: TGTGCCTGGAGTGTGGTTTCACCCCTCCACTTT

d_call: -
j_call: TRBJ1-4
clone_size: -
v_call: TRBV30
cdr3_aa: CAWSVRGSNEKLFF
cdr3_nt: TGTGCCTGGAGTGTGAGGGGTTCTAATGAAAAACTGTTTTTT

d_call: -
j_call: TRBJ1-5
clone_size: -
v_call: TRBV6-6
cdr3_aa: CASSSYNQPQHF
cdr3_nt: TGTGCCAGCAGTTCTTACAATCAGCCCCAGCATTTT

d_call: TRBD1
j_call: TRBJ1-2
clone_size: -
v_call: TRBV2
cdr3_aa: CASRTGGAGYTF
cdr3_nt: TGTGCCAGCAGGACAGGGGGCGCCGGCTACACCTTC

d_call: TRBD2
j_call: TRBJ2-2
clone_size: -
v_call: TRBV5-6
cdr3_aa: CASSLRNSGSVNGELFF
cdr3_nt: TGTGCCAGCAGCTTGAGGAATAGCGGGAGCGTGAACGGGGAGCTGTTTTTT

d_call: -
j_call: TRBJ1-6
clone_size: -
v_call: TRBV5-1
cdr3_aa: CASSPREGDNSPLHF
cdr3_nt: TGCGCCAGCAGCCCCCGGGAGGGTGATAATTCACCCCTCCACTTT

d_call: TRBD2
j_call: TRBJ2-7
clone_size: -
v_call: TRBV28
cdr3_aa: CATMTSGYEQYF
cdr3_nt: TGTGCCACCATGACTAGCGGATACGAGCAGTACTTC

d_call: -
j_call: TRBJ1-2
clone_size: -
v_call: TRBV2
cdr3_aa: CASPSNDHGYTF
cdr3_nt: TGTGCCAGCCCGAGCAATGACCATGGCTACACCTTC

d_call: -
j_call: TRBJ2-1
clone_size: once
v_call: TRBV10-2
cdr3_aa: CASSFGVSSYNEQFF
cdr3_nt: TGCGCCAGCAGTTTCGGGGTGAGCTCCTACAATGAGCAGTTCTTC

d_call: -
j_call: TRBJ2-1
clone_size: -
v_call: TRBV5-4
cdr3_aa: CASSLNLNNEQFF
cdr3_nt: TGTGCCAGCAGCTTGAACCTAAACAATGAGCAGTTCTTC

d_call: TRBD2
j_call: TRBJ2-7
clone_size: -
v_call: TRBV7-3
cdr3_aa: CASSHSGTNYEQYF
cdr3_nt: TGTGCCAGCAGCCATAGCGGGACGAATTACGAGCAGTACTTC

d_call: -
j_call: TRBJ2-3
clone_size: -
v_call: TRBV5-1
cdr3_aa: CASSPAGHLSTDTQYF
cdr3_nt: TGCGCCAGCAGCCCGGCGGGACACCTGAGCACAGATACGCAGTATTTT